The 2 T cell receptor beta chains listed next were all sequenced from one sample in a study of T cells in Graves' hyperthyroidism and ophthalmopathy. RNA transcripts were the template for amplifying TCR beta CDR3 regions. TCR CDR3 regions were first amplified by RT-PCR with HTBI primers. TCRdb itself ran the multiplex PCR reads through MiXCR, one entry per CDR3 protein. The sample yields about 110,000 distinct CDR3 sequences, 15% to 20% seen once. The sample consisted of blood. The receptors derive from a woman between 45 and 60 years old with Graves' hyperthyroidism.

The genes are TRBV28 and TRBJ1-2; 9 bases agree with TRBD1. The germline V gene encodes CDR1 MDHEN and CDR2 SYDVKM. V shed 3 bases, J shed 8 bases, and the junction held 7 bases outside the gene matches. The CDR3 has 14 residues. CDR3 region: CASSLGTGPLGYTF. CDR3 DNA sequence: TGTGCCAGCAGTTTGGGGACAGGGCCCTTGGGCTACACCTTC.

Many counts were recorded for this clonotype. This rearrangement joins TRBV20-1 to TRBJ2-1, with no clear D. Germline V gene sequence: CDR1 DFQATT, CDR2 SNEGSKA (reference sequence). V lost 7 bases, J lost 6 bases, and 25 bases lay in between. The CDR3 covers 16 residues. CDR3 region: CSVPSLLMLSSNEQFF. The CDR3 DNA follows: TGCAGTGTACCCTCGTTATTGATGCTAAGTTCCAATGAGCAGTTCTTC.